Below, one T cell receptor (beta chain) is given with its context. Its cognate antigen has yet to be identified. No base qualities exist here, and no much larger clone lies one base off it. The sample holds other DNA sequences that translate to the same CDR3. Per the germline V gene, LGHNA is the CDR1 and YSLEER is the CDR2. V is cut by 1 base and J by 3 bases, and the space between the germline ends is 9 bases. The CDR3 holds 14 amino acids from the cysteine to the phenylalanine. This entry keeps only the CDR3 DNA: 42 bases, framed from base 1. This specimen belongs to a study of blood T cell repertoires in COVID-19 (dated by TCRdb to 2020 to 2022). About the study as a whole: The collaborator samples originated in the United States, Italy and Spain and spanned the acute and convalescent phases of COVID-19. The prospective study material was composed of cDNA or gDNA derived from T cells, B-cell-depleted T cells, or PBMCs. The dataset comprised deeply sampled blood TCRbeta repertoires from subjects exposed to, actively infected with, or recovered from COVID-19. The repertoires were released in a freely available public database meant as a resource for research on the immune response to SARS-CoV-2. The samples were drawn from two sources: the first 160 participants of the ongoing ImmuneRACE study, and fewer than 1,500 subjects contributed by 6 global collaborators. Nearly every sample came with metadata listing a de-identified subject ID, COVID-19 status, age in years and sex. Where available, HLA class I and class II types were obtained from metadata supplied by the sample provider rather than from assay-based typing.

The investigation overall reported the following: The amount of clinical and demographic metadata varied by source and participant and was provided uncurated.

TCRbeta CDR3 regions were amplified from genomic DNA using the immunoSEQ Assay, a bias-controlled multiplex PCR. Turning to the authors' computational methods: The number of nucleated cells in each sample was estimated by amplification of reference gene primers within the assay. Sequence reads were collapsed and filtered to measure the absolute abundance of every unique TCRbeta CDR3 rearrangement. For each sample, productive Simpson clonality was calculated by taking the square root of Simpson's diversity index across productive rearrangements. Entries here come from immuneACCESS through TCRdb and include only in-frame sequences with V and J called. Some clones fail to appear in such tables; in the studies checked, an unresolved V gene covers under half of the shortfall, and the cause of the remainder is unknown. V and J calls and clone size follow that table, whereas D and trimming were derived from the DNA. A total of about 360,000 clones appear in this sample, roughly 90% of them only once. Clones ranked in the top ten supply just over 7% of the sample.

One collaborating source in Seattle enrolled patients while the patients were actively infected and followed the patients over time throughout the course of disease. Whole blood was collected in K2EDTA tubes by collaborating institutions according to the institutions' own protocols. For TCRbeta analysis, collaborators shipped samples as frozen whole blood, isolated PBMCs, or DNA extracted from either of those sample types. This TCR derives from a woman aged 55-70 years with COVID-19, enrolled during active disease. Sequenced sample: peripheral blood. The chain uses TRBV4-3 and TRBJ1-2, with TRBD1 tentatively as D gene (5 bases match). The CDR3 region has the sequence CASSQGKGDYGYTF. In nucleotides, the sequence is TGCGCCAGCAGCCAAGGGAAAGGGGACTATGGCTACACCTTC.